What follows is one T cell receptor (beta chain) and its context. This entry belongs to a study of low-dose radiotherapy and immunotherapy resistance in tumors. Study at large: Participants were given intravenous cyclophosphamide 200 mg/m2 every two weeks, one day before radiation and immunotherapy. Aspirin 300 mg, taken orally and daily, was given to patients for four cycles from cycle 1 day 1.

First-strand cDNA relied on TRAV- and TRBV-specific primers spanning alpha and beta chains. The TCRs were subjected to amplification over approximately 20 PCR cycles employing a constant-region primer in conjunction with a V-primer adapter. TCRdb independently ran MiXCR on the reads; one entry per CDR3 protein. Of tens of thousands of distinct CDR3 sequences in the sample, less than 30% are singletons; the top ten hold about 9.5%. The CDR3 has 14 amino acids. Germline CDR1 SGHAT, CDR2 FQNNGV. V gave up 5 bases and J gave up 5 bases; unmatched junction bases: 5. Documented time point: after trial treatment. Treatment indicated: LDRT plus nivolumab, ipilimumab, low-dose cyclophosphamide and aspirin (RACIN trial). Donors, who were enrolled in a single-arm phase I dose-escalation trial, received nivolumab, ipilimumab, aspirin, low-dose cyclophosphamide and low-dose radiotherapy. Eligibility was restricted to patients presenting with advanced solid tumors that lacked tumor-infiltrating lymphocytes.

The chain carries TRBV11-2 and TRBJ1-5, with 8 positions matching TRBD1. Here the sequenced sample was PBMCs, taken after low-dose radiotherapy plus immunotherapy. The clonotype originates from a male donor with prostate cancer. CDR3 in amino acids: CASSPGQGHQPQHF. The CDR3 nucleotides are TGTGCCAGCAGCCCCGGACAGGGCCATCAGCCCCAGCATTTT.